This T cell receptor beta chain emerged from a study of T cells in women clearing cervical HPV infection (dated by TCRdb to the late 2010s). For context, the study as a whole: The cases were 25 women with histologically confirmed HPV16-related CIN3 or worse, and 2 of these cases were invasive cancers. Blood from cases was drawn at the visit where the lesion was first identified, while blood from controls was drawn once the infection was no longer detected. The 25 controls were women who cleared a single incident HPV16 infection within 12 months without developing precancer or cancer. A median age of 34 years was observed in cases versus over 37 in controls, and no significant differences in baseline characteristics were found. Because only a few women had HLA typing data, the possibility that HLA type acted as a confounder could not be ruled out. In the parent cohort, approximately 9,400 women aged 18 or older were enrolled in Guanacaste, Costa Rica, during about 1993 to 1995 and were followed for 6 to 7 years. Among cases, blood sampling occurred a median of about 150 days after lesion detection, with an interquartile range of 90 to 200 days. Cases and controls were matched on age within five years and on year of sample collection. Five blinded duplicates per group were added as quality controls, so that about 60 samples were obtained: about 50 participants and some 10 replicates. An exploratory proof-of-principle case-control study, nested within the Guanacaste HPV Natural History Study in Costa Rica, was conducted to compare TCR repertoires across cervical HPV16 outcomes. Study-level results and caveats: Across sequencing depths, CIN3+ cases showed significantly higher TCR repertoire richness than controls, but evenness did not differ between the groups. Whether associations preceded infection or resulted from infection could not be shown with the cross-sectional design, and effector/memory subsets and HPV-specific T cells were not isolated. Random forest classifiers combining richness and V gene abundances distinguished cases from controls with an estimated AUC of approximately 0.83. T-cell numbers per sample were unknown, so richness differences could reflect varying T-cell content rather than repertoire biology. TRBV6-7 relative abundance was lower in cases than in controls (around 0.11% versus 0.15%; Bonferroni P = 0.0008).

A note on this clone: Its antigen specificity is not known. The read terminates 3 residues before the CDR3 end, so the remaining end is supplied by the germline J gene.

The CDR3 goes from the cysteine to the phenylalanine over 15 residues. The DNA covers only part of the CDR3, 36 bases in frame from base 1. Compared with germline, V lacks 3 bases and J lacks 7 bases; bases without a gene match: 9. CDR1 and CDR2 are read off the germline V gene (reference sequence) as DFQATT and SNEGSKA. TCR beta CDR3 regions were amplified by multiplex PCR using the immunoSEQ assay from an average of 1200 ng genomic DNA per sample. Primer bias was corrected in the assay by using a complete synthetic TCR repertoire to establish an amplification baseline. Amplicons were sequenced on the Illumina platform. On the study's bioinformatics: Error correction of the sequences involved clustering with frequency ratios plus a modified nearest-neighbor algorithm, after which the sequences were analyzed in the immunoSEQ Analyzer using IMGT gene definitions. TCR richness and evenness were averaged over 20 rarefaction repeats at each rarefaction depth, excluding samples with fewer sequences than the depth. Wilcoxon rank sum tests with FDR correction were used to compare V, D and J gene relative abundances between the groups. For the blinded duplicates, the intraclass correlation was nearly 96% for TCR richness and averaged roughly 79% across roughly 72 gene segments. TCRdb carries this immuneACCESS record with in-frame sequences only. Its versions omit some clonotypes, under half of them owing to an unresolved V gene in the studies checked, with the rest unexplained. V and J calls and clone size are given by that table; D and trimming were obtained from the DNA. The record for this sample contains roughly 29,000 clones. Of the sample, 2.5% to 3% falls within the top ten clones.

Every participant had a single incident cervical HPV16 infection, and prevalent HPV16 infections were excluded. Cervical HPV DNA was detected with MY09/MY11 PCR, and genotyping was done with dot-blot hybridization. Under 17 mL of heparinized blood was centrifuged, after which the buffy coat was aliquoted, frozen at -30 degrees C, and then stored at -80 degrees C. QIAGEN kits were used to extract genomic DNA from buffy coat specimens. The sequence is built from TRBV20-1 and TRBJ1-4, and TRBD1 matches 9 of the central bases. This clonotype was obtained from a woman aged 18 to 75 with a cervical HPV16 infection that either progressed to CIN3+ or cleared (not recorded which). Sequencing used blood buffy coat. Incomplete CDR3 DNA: TGCAGTGCTAGTAGTGGGACAGGGACATTTGAAAAA. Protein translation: CSASSGTGTFEK. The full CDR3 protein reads CSASSGTGTFEKLFF.